Presented here are 5 T cell receptor beta chains from one specimen sequenced in a study of T cell responses to AZD1222 COVID-19 vaccine. This table comes from immunoSEQ multiplex PCR, and its TCRdb copy is limited to in-frame clones, with some not included. Of about 110,000 clones listed, around 84% are singletons. Sequenced material: peripheral blood, taken on day 0 of AZD1222 vaccination. The receptors shown here come from an adult in good health.

V gene TRBV7-2 combines with J gene TRBJ2-1; TRBD1 aligns across 8 bases. CDR1 is SGHTA, CDR2 FQGNSA, per germline. V shed 3 bases, J shed 7 bases, and the junction held 2 bases outside the gene matches. The CDR3 is 13 amino acids. CDR3 amino acids: CASSFGQGNEQFF. In nucleotides, the CDR3 is TGTGCCAGCAGCTTCGGACAGGGTAATGAGCAGTTCTTC. The full variable domain, with the rest looked up from reference TRBV7-2 and TRBJ2-1, is GAGVSQSPSNKVTEKGKDVELRCDPISGHTALYWYRQSLGQGLEFLIYFQGNSAPDKSGLPSDRFSAERTGGSVSTLTIQRTQQEDSAVYLCASSFGQGNEQFFGPGTRLTVL.

The chain employs TRBV27 and TRBJ1-2; D is unclear. The CDR3 has 13 amino acids. Trimming cost V 2 bases and J 8 bases, with 12 bases left between them. Germline V CDR1 and CDR2: MNHEY, SMNVEV (reference sequence). The CDR3 coding sequence is TGTGCCAGCAGTTTAGTAGGGATCGGGGGCTACACCTTC. Its protein product is CASSLVGIGGYTF.

J is TRBJ2-2 and V is TRBV6-6, with a weak D call TRBD1 (5 bases). Germline V lookup: CDR1 MNHNY, CDR2 SVGAGI (reference sequence). This CDR3 has 14 residues. V lost 4 bases, J lost 5 bases, and 11 bases lay in between. As DNA, the CDR3 is TGTGCCAGCAGTTGGCAGGGTGAGACCGGGGAGCTGTTTTTT. Residues: CASSWQGETGELFF.

This chain connects TRBV5-6 to TRBJ1-3; 9 bases agree with TRBD1. V lost 5 bases, J lost 0 bases, and 9 bases stayed unmatched. Per germline, CDR1 SGHDT and CDR2 YYEEEE. The CDR3 totals 17 residues. CDR3 in amino acids: CASSFPGQGLSGNTIYF. CDR3 DNA: TGTGCCAGCAGTTTCCCGGGACAGGGACTCTCTGGAAACACCATATATTTT.

This clone came up once. V and J are TRBV12-3 or TRBV12-4 and TRBJ2-1; D uncertain. The CDR3 consists of 13 residues. V dropped 3 bases and J dropped 0 bases, with 3 bases sitting between them. CDR3 amino acids: CASSLVSYNEQFF. The CDR3 nucleotides are TGTGCCAGCAGTTTGGTCTCCTACAATGAGCAGTTCTTC.